This entry describes one TCR beta chain. This clonotype was observed many times. Its antigen target is currently unknown. Base qualities were left out, and no much larger clone turns up one base away. This specimen's treatment or condition label, interpreted: allogeneic hematopoietic cell transplantation with graft depleted of TCRalphabeta T cells and CD19 B cells. TCRalphabeta/CD19-depleted allogeneic hematopoietic cell grafts were given to the transplant recipients, all of whom were children. The data are from a study of T-cell reconstitution after alpha-beta-depleted transplantation in children (dated by TCRdb to 2016 to 2017). About the investigation overall: T-cell immune reconstitution after TCRalphabeta/CD19-depleted allogeneic hematopoietic cell transplantation in children was quantitatively tracked in the study by means of TCR repertoire profiling. The research as a whole found: The apparently early recovery of alphabetaT-cell counts about two months after transplant reportedly depended on only several hundred rapidly expanded clones that came from non-depleted graft cells. In some patients, high TCRbeta diversity at day 60 was attributed to recipient T cells and intrathymic progenitors that had survived conditioning. The frequencies of hyperexpanded clones fell over the following months, and after one year, T-cell counts and TCRbeta diversity were mostly attributed to newly produced T cells.

Library method: PCR. The data were produced on an Illumina HiSeq 2500. Molecular barcoding was employed in the preparation of TCR libraries, with unique molecular identifiers being used to normalize TCRbeta repertoire quantification. The public reads were reanalyzed by TCRdb: fastp trimming at Q25, MiXCR alignment, in-frame beta chains only. Rows with one shared CDR3 protein collapse into an entry with the most common genes and DNA. The sample table contains roughly 500,000 distinct CDR3 sequences; only one count was recorded for roughly a tenth of them. Of the sample, around 2% is held by the ten largest clones. CDR1 and CDR2 are drawn from the germline V gene (reference sequence): LGHDT, YNNKEL. The junction carries 12 bases between V and J, which are trimmed by 4 bases and 2 bases respectively. From cysteine to phenylalanine, the CDR3 is 14 amino acids long. The read is trimmed to its CDR3 DNA, 42 bases read in frame from base 1.

The chain couples TRBV3-1 to TRBJ2-7, with the D assignment possibly TRBD1 or TRBD2, given 5 matching bases for each. The sequencing used PBMCs, collected before TCRalphabeta/CD19-depleted stem cell transplant. The sequence derives from a child aged 2-9 years with inherited bone marrow failure, due to receive a stem cell transplant. The CDR3 has the sequence CASSLTPGPYEQYF. Here is the DNA: TGTGCCAGCAGCCTTACACCGGGACCCTACGAGCAGTACTTC.